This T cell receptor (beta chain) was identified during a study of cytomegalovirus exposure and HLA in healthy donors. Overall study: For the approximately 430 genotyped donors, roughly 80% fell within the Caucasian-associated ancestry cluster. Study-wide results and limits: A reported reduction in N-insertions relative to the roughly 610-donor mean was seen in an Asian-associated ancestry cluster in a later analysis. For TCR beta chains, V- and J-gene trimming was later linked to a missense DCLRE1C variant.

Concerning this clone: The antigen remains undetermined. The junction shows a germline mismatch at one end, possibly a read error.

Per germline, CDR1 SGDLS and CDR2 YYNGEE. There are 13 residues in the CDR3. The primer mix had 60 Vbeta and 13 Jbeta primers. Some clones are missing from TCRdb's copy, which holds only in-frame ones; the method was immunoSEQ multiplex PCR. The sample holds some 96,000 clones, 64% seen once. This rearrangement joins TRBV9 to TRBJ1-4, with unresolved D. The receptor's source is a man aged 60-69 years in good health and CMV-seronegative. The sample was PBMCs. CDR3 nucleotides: TGTGCCAGCAACGTAGCCGAGGCTGAAAAACTGTTTTTT. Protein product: CASNVAEAEKLFF.